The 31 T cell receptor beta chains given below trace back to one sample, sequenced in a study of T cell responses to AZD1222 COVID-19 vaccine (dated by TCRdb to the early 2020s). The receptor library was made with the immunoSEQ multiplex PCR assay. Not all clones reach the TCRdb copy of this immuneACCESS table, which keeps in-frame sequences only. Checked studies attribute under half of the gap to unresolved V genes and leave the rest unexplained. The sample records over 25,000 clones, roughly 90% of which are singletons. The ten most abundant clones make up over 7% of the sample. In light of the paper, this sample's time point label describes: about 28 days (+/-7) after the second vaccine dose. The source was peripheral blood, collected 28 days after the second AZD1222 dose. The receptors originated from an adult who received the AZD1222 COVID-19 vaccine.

The CDR3: CASSLFEVGGNGNTIYF. The CDR3 DNA reads TGTGCCAGCAGCTTATTTGAAGTCGGGGGAAACGGAAACACCATATATTTT. The V call is TRBV11-3, the J call TRBJ1-3, with D possibly matching TRBD1 (5 bases). CDR1 is SGHNT, CDR2 YENEEA, per germline. The ends were cut back, 2 bases at V and 4 bases at J, with 18 bases in the middle. The length of the CDR3 is 17 residues.

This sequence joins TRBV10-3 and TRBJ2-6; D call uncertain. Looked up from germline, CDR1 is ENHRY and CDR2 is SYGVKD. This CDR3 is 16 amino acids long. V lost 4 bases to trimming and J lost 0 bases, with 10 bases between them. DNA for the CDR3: TGTGCCATCAGTGGATCAGGCTTCTCTGGGGCCAACGTCCTGACTTTC. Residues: CAISGSGFSGANVLTF.

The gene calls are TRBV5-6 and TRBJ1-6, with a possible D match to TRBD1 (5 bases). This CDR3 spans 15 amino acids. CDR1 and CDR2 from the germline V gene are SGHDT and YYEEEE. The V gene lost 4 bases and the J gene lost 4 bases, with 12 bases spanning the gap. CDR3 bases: TGTGCCAGCAGCGGCCCCCGGGGGTATAATTCACCCCTCCACTTT. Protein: CASSGPRGYNSPLHF.

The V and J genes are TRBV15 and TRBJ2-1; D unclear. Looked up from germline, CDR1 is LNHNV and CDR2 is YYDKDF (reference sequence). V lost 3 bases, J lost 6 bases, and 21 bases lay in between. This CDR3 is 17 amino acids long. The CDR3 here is CATSRARSRAVGNEQFF. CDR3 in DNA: TGTGCCACCAGCAGGGCCCGTTCGCGAGCAGTTGGCAATGAGCAGTTCTTC.

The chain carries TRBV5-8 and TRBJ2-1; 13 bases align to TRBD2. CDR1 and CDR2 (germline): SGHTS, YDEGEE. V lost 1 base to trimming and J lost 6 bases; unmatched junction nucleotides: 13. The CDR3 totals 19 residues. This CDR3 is CASSLLGTSGTLGVNEQFF. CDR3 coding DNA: TGTGCCAGCAGCTTGCTTGGGACTAGCGGGACTTTAGGGGTCAATGAGCAGTTCTTC.

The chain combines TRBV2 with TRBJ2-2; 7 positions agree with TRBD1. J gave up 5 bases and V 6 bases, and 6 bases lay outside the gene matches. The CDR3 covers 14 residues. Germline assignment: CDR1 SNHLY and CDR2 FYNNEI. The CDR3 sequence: CASRLQGSTGELFF. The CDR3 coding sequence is TGTGCCAGCAGGCTACAGGGGTCAACCGGGGAGCTGTTTTTT.

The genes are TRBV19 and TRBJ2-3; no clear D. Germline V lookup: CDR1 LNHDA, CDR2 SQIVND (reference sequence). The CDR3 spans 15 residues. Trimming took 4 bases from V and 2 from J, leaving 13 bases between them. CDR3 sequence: CASSTSLGYTDTQYF. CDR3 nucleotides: TGTGCCAGTAGTACTTCCCTGGGTTACACAGATACGCAGTATTTT.

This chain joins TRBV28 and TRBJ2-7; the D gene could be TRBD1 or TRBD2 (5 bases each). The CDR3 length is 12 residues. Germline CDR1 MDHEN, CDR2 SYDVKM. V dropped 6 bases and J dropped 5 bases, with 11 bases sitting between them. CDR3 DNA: TGTGCCAGCAGCTCGCCGGGGCACGAGCAGTACTTC. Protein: CASSSPGHEQYF.

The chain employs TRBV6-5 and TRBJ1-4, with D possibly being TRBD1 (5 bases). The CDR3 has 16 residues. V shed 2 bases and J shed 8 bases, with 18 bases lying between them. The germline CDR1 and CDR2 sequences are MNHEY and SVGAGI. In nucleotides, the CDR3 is TGTGCCAGCAGTTACCGGGGGGGTCCGGAAGGCGAAAAACTGTTTTTT. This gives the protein CASSYRGGPEGEKLFF.

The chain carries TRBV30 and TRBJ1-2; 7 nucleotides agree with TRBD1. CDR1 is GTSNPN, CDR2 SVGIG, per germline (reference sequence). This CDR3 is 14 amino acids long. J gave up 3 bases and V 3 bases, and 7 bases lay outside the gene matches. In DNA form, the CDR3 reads TGTGCCTGGAGGGGAATCGACAGGGACTATGGCTACACCTTC. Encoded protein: CAWRGIDRDYGYTF.

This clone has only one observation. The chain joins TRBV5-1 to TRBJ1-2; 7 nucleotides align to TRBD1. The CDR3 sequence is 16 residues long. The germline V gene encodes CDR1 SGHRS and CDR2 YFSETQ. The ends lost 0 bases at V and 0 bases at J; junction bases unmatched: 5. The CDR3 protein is CASSLARDSPNYGYTF. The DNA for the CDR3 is TGCGCCAGCAGCTTGGCCCGGGACAGCCCTAACTATGGCTACACCTTC.

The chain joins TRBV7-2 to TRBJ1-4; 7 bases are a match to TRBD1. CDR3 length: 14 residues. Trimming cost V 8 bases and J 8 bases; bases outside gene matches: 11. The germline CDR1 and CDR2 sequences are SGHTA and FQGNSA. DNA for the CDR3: TGTGCCAGCGCCGGGGACAGTCGTGGGGAAAAACTGTTTTTT. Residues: CASAGDSRGEKLFF.

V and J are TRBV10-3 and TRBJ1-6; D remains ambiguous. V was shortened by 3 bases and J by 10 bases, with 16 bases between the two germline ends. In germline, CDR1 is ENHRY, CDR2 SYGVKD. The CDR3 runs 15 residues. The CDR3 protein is CAISDPHNGMSPLHF. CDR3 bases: TGTGCCATCAGTGACCCGCACAACGGCATGTCACCCCTCCACTTT.

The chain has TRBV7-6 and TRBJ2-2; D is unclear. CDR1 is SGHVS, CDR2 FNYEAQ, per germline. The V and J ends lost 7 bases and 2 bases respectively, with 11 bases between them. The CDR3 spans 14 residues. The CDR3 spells CASTKGQNTGELFF. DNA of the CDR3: TGTGCCAGCACCAAGGGCCAAAACACCGGGGAGCTGTTTTTT.

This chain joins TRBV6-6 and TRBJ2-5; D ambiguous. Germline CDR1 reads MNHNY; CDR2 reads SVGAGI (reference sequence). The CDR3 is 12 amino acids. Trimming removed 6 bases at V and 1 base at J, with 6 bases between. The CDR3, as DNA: TGTGCCAGCAGAGAAACCCAAGAGACCCAGTACTTC. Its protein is CASRETQETQYF.

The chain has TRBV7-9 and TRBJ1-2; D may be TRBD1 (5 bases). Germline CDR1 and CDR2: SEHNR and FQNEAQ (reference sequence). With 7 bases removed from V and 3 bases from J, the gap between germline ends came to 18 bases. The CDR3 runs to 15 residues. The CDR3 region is CASIHGGGNDYGYTF. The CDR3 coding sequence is TGTGCCAGCATCCATGGTGGGGGAAACGACTATGGCTACACCTTC.

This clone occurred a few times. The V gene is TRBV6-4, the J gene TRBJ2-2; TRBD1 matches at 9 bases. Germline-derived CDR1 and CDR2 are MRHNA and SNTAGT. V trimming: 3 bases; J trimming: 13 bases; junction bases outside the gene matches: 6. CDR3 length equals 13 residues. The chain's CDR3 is CASSEGTGNRLFF. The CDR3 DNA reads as TGTGCCAGCAGTGAGGGGACAGGGAATAGGCTGTTTTTT.

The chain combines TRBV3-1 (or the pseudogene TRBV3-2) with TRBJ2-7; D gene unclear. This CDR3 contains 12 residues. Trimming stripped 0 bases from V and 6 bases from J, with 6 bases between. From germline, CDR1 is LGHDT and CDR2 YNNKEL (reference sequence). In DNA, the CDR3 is TGTGCCAGCAGCCAAGAAAACCGCGAGCAGTACTTC. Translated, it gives CASSQENREQYF.

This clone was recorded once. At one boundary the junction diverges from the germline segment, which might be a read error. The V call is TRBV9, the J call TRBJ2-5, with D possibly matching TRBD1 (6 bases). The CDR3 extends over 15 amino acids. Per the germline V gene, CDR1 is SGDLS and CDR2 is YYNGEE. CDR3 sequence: CASTVGYRELETQYF. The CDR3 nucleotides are TGTGCCAGCACCGTAGGTTACAGGGAGTTGGAGACCCAGTACTTC.

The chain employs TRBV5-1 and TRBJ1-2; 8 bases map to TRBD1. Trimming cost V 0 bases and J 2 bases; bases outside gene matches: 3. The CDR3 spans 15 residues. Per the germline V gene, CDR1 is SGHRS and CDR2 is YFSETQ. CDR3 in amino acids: CASSLAQGANYGYTF. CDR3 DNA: TGCGCCAGCAGCTTGGCTCAGGGGGCAAACTATGGCTACACCTTC.

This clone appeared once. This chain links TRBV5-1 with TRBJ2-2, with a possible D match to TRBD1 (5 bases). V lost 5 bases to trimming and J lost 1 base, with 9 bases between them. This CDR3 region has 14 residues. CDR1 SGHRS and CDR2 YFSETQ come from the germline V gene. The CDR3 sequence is CASRGELNTGELFF. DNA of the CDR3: TGCGCCAGCAGAGGGGAATTGAACACCGGGGAGCTGTTTTTT.

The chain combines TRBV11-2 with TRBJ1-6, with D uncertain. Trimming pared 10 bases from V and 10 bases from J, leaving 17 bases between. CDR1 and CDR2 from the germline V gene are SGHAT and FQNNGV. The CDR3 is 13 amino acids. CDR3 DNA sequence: TGTGCCACCATTCCAAGCCTTGGATCACCCCTCCACTTT. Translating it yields CATIPSLGSPLHF.

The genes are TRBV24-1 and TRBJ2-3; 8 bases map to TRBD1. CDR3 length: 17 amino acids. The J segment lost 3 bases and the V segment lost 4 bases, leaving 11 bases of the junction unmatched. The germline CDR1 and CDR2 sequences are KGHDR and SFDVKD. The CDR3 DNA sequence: TGTGCCACCAGTGACCTCTCGGACAGGGTGGGGACAGATACGCAGTATTTT. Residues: CATSDLSDRVGTDTQYF.

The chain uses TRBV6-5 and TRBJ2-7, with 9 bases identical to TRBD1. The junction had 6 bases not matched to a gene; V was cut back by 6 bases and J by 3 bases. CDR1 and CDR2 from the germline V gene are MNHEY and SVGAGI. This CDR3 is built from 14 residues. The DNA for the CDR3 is TGTGCCAGCAGCACCGGGACAGGGCACTACGAGCAGTACTTC. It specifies CASSTGTGHYEQYF.

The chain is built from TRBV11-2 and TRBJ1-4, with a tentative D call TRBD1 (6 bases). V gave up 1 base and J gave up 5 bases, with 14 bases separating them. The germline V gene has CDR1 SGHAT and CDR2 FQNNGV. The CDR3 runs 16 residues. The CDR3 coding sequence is TGTGCCAGCAGCTTAGGTGTGACAGGCCACAATGAAAAACTGTTTTTT. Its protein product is CASSLGVTGHNEKLFF. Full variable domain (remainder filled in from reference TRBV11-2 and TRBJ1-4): EAGVAQSPRYKIIEKRQSVAFWCNPISGHATLYWYQQILGQGPKLLIQFQNNGVVDDSQLPKDRFSAERLKGVDSTLKIQPAKLEDSAVYLCASSLGVTGHNEKLFFGSGTQLSVL.

Written as DNA, the CDR3 is TGCGCCAGCAGCTTGGGCAGCGCAAGCCATCAGCCCCAGCATTTT. Its protein is CASSLGSASHQPQHF. The chain joins TRBV5-1 to TRBJ1-5; D unresolved. Trimming took 0 bases from V and 5 from J, leaving 12 bases between them. CDR1 and CDR2 (germline): SGHRS, YFSETQ. This CDR3 is 15 amino acids long.

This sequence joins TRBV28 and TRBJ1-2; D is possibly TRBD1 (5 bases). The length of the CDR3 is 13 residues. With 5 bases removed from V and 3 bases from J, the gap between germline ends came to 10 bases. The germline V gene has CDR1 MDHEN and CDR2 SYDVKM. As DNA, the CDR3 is TGTGCCAGCAGTACCGGACAAGACTATGGCTACACCTTC. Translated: CASSTGQDYGYTF.

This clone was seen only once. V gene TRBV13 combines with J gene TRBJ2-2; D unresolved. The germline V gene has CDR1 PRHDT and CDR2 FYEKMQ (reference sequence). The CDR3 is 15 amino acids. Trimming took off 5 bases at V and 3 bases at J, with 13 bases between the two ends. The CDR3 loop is CASSLRQSYTGELFF. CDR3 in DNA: TGTGCCAGCAGCCTCCGACAATCTTACACCGGGGAGCTGTTTTTT.

The CDR3 reads CASTGLAGEQYF. The CDR3 DNA sequence: TGTGCCAGCACCGGACTAGCCGGGGAGCAGTACTTC. The V and J genes are TRBV3-1 (or the pseudogene TRBV3-2) and TRBJ2-7; 8 bases match TRBD2. CDR3 length: 12 residues. The J segment lost 7 bases and the V segment lost 7 bases, leaving 6 bases of the junction unmatched. Germline lookup yields CDR1 LGHDT and CDR2 YNNKEL (reference sequence).

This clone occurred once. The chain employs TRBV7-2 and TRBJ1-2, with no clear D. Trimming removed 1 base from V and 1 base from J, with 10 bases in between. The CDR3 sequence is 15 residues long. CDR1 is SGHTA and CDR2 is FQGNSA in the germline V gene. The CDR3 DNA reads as TGTGCCAGCAGCTTAGATGCCCAGGTTAACTATGGCTACACCTTC. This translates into CASSLDAQVNYGYTF. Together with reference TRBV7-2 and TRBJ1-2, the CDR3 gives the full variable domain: GAGVSQSPSNKVTEKGKDVELRCDPISGHTALYWYRQSLGQGLEFLIYFQGNSAPDKSGLPSDRFSAERTGGSVSTLTIQRTQQEDSAVYLCASSLDAQVNYGYTFGSGTRLTVV.

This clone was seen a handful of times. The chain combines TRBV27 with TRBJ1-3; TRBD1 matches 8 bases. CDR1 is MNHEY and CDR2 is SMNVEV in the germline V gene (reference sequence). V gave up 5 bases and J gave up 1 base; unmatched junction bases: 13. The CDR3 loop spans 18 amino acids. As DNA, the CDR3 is TGTGCCAGCAGTCTCGGACAGGGCGGAGGCCCTTCTGGAAACACCATATATTTT. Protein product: CASSLGQGGGPSGNTIYF.